This TCR beta chain came from a study of monozygotic twins with inflammatory bowel disease. Study findings and constraints: Neither one strong signal nor one clonotype associated with IBD was supported. It was in IBD patients that TCRbeta diversity (inverse Simpson) was lower than in healthy co-twins.

With respect to this clonotype: Its antigen is as yet unknown.

With the 5' RACE reads reprocessed, TCRdb shows one record per CDR3 protein and no DNA. This sample's table has tens of thousands of distinct CDR3 sequences. This CDR3 contains 18 residues. Germline assignment: CDR1 MNHNS and CDR2 SASEGT. V gene TRBV6-1 combines with J gene TRBJ1-6. The sample was blood. The clonotype was recovered from a human donor with ulcerative colitis or Crohn's disease, or a healthy co-twin of an affected twin (not recorded which). This CDR3 reads CASSLAGGRSSYNSPLHF.